This TCR beta chain was recovered during a study of CD8 T cells in ankylosing spondylitis. Broader study findings: Ankylosing spondylitis blood appeared to be characterized by a TCR beta motif of 7 to 9 highly homologous variants.

TCRdb redid the calling of the 5' RACE reads with MiXCR, one entry per CDR3 protein. The table includes about 250,000 distinct CDR3 sequences, over 30% detected once. This clonotype came up once. Its antigen is still unknown. The CDR3 has 16 residues. CDR1 and CDR2 from the germline V gene are SEHNR and FQNEAQ (reference sequence). V dropped 4 bases and J dropped 3; count of bases not matched to a gene: 10. This TCR was recovered from a male donor with ankylosing spondylitis or in good health (not recorded which). V and J are TRBV7-9 and TRBJ2-7, with 9 bases that match TRBD1. Sequencing was carried out using blood, either unsorted or a sorted T cell fraction (not recorded which). CDR3 sequence reads: CASSSGPGQGYYEQYF. CDR3 sequence (DNA): TGTGCCAGCAGCTCAGGGCCGGGACAGGGTTACTACGAGCAGTACTTC. The whole variable domain, remainder taken from reference TRBV7-9 and TRBJ2-7, is DTGVSQNPRHKITKRGQNVTFRCDPISEHNRLYWYRQTLGQGPEFLTYFQNEAQLEKSRLLSDRFSAERPKGSFSTLEIQRTEQGDSAMYLCASSSGPGQGYYEQYFGPGTRLTVT.